The 26 T cell receptor beta chains reported below all come from one sample, sequenced in a study of OX40 agonist ivuxolimab in advanced cancers. Assay: immunoSEQ multiplex PCR; the TCRdb copy retains only in-frame clones and omits some. The sample includes approximately 2,200 clones, roughly 80% seen only once; the top ten take under 20%. The input for sequencing was CD4+ or CD8+ T cells sorted from blood, taken in a trial of the OX40 agonist ivuxolimab. Source of these receptors: an adult with an advanced solid tumor such as melanoma, head and neck, liver or kidney cancer.

V usage is TRBV7-9 and J usage is TRBJ1-2; 9 bases match TRBD1. The CDR3 length is 14 residues. The trim removed 3 bases at V and 7 bases at J, leaving 6 bases unmatched. The V gene's germline CDR1 is SEHNR and CDR2 FQNEAQ (reference sequence). Here the CDR3 reads CASSFGGTGSGYTF. The CDR3 DNA reads TGTGCCAGCAGCTTTGGGGGGACAGGGAGTGGCTACACCTTC.

This clone was picked up a small number of times. The chain is built from TRBV19 and TRBJ1-5, with 7 bases lining up with TRBD1. This CDR3 is built from 15 residues. V was pared by 7 bases and J by 6 bases, with 12 bases of the junction left unmatched. Germline assignment: CDR1 LNHDA and CDR2 SQIVND (reference sequence). CDR3 in amino acids: CASTPVAGGSQPQHF. CDR3 bases: TGTGCCAGTACCCCGGTGGCAGGGGGTAGTCAGCCCCAGCATTTT.

This chain uses TRBV5-1 with TRBJ2-7; 7 bases align to TRBD2. Germline CDR1 SGHRS, CDR2 YFSETQ. With 7 bases clipped from V and 2 bases from J, the junction kept 6 bases outside the gene matches. The CDR3 sequence is 13 residues long. In nucleotides, the CDR3 is TGCGCCAGCGGTCCTAGCGGCCCCTACGAGCAGTACTTC. This translates into CASGPSGPYEQYF.

The gene calls are TRBV5-1 and TRBJ2-5, with TRBD1 identical over 8 bases. The length of the CDR3 is 16 residues. The germline CDR1 and CDR2 sequences are SGHRS and YFSETQ. Trimming took 4 bases from V and 5 from J; bases not matched to a gene: 13. The CDR3 region is CASSQAGTGPFETQYF. In DNA form, the CDR3 reads TGCGCCAGCAGCCAAGCCGGGACAGGCCCCTTTGAGACCCAGTACTTC.

The chain employs TRBV9 and TRBJ2-1, with 11 positions matching TRBD2. This CDR3 contains 14 residues. With V trimmed by 7 bases and J by 7 bases, 7 bases remained unmatched. Germline lookup yields CDR1 SGDLS and CDR2 YYNGEE. The DNA for the CDR3 is TGTGCCAGCGGGCAATCTAGCGGGAGGAATGAGCAGTTCTTC. It codes for CASGQSSGRNEQFF.

The J gene is TRBJ2-7, the V gene TRBV5-1, with D maybe TRBD1 (6 bases). The CDR3 contains 18 residues. V shed 1 base and J shed 7 bases, with 27 bases lying between them. CDR1 and CDR2 from the germline V gene are SGHRS and YFSETQ. The CDR3 DNA reads TGCGCCAGCAGCTTGTATGGGGCAGGGGCTATTGGAAGTCAAGAGCAGTACTTC. Translation gives CASSLYGAGAIGSQEQYF.

The gene calls are TRBV1 and TRBJ2-6; the table names TRBD1, a call not compared with the DNA. TRBV1 constitutes a pseudogene. The CDR3 sequence is 17 residues long. The DNA for the CDR3 is TGCACCAGCAGGGGGCCCAGTTTGCAAAGTCGGGCCAACGTCCTGACTTTC. Its translation is CTSRGPSLQSRANVLTF.

The chain combines TRBV7-9 with TRBJ1-2; unclear D gene. Germline V gene data show CDR1 as SEHNR and CDR2 as FQNEAQ (reference sequence). The V end was cut by 5 bases, the J end by 8 bases, with 12 bases between. The CDR3 totals 12 residues. CDR3 in DNA: TGTGCCAGCAGCACCGACGGCATCGGCTACACCTTC. Its translation is CASSTDGIGYTF.

V usage is TRBV6-5 and J usage is TRBJ2-1, with 10 positions matching TRBD2. J gave up 6 bases and V 7 bases, and 9 bases lay outside the gene matches. The CDR3 contains 15 residues. Germline V gene sequence: CDR1 MNHEY, CDR2 SVGAGI. The CDR3 loop is CASTSVAGGFNEQFF. In DNA, the CDR3 is TGTGCCAGCACCTCCGTAGCGGGAGGTTTCAATGAGCAGTTCTTC.

The chain combines TRBV9 with TRBJ2-6, with a tentative D call TRBD2 (6 bases). The germline CDR1 and CDR2 sequences are SGDLS and YYNGEE. The V end lost 3 bases, the J end lost 4 bases, and 11 bases lay between the germline ends. This CDR3 spans 15 amino acids. This chain's CDR3 is CASSGAGSGANVLTF. The CDR3 DNA reads TGTGCCAGCAGCGGTGCGGGGTCAGGGGCCAACGTCCTGACTTTC.

V is TRBV4-2 and J is TRBJ2-7; 8 positions agree with TRBD1. Trimming took 3 bases from V and 1 from J; bases not matched to a gene: 8. The CDR3 loop spans 16 amino acids. Germline V gives CDR1 LGHNA, CDR2 YNFKEQ. The CDR3 spells CASSQGDGTGSYEQYF. In nucleotides, the CDR3 is TGTGCCAGCAGCCAGGGCGACGGGACAGGTTCCTACGAGCAGTACTTC.

This chain uses TRBV7-6 with TRBJ2-2; 10 bases fit TRBD1. Germline loops: CDR1 SGHVS, CDR2 FNYEAQ. V gave up 5 bases and J gave up 3 bases; unmatched junction bases: 15. The CDR3 totals 19 residues. The CDR3 is CASSQTGTGEGPYTGELFF. CDR3 nucleotides: TGTGCCAGCAGCCAGACCGGGACAGGGGAGGGGCCATACACCGGGGAGCTGTTTTTT.

The rearrangement joins TRBV19 to TRBJ2-3; maybe TRBD1 (5 bases). The CDR3 extends over 14 amino acids. V was clipped by 2 bases and J by 8 bases, with 14 bases between them. From germline, CDR1 is LNHDA and CDR2 SQIVND (reference sequence). In DNA form, the CDR3 reads TGTGCCAGTAGTATACCCAGGGAACGCCCTACGCAGTATTTT. This codes for CASSIPRERPTQYF.

V is TRBV10-2 and J is TRBJ2-1, with D perhaps TRBD2 (5 bases). Trimming removed 3 bases at V and 10 bases at J, with 19 bases between. The germline V gene encodes CDR1 WSHSY and CDR2 SAAADI. The CDR3 totals 15 residues. CDR3: CASSEERGSFREQFF. CDR3 DNA: TGCGCCAGCAGTGAAGAGCGAGGGAGCTTCAGGGAGCAGTTCTTC.

This clone has a handful of counts. This sequence joins TRBV7-9 and TRBJ2-5; the D gene is possibly TRBD1 (5 bases). Trimming stripped 5 bases from V and 3 bases from J, with 13 bases between. CDR1 SEHNR and CDR2 FQNEAQ come from the germline V gene (reference sequence). This CDR3 has 14 residues. The CDR3 coding sequence is TGTGCCAGCAGCGGTCCAGGGATTAAAGAGACCCAGTACTTC. This codes for CASSGPGIKETQYF.

The chain uses TRBV15 and TRBJ2-5, with D perhaps being TRBD1 or TRBD2 (5 bases each). Per the germline V gene, CDR1 is LNHNV and CDR2 is YYDKDF (reference sequence). The CDR3 is 14 residues long. V lost 5 bases to trimming and J lost 5 bases, with 15 bases between them. This CDR3 is CATSWGPQLETQYF. As DNA, the CDR3 is TGTGCCACCAGCTGGGGACCCCAGCTGGAGACCCAGTACTTC.

The chain links TRBV5-4 to TRBJ1-1; D gene uncertain. This CDR3 spans 13 amino acids. Trimming pared 7 bases from V and 1 base from J, leaving 11 bases between. Germline-derived CDR1 and CDR2 are SGHNT and YYREEE (reference sequence). The CDR3 loop reads CASLAEGNTEAFF. The DNA of the CDR3 is TGTGCCAGCCTCGCCGAAGGGAACACTGAAGCTTTCTTT.

This chain joins TRBV29-1 and TRBJ1-1; D perhaps matches TRBD1 (5 bases). V shed 4 bases and J shed 7 bases, with 10 bases lying between them. This CDR3 comprises 11 residues. Germline assignment: CDR1 SQVTM and CDR2 ANQGSEA. CDR3 sequence (DNA): TGCAGCGTTGTGGACAACTTTGAAGCTTTCTTT. The encoded protein is CSVVDNFEAFF.

The rearrangement links TRBV23-1 to TRBJ2-5, with 11 bases identical to TRBD2. TRBV23-1 is an open reading frame whose function is uncertain. J lost 9 bases, V lost 6 bases, and 15 bases had no gene match. The CDR3 contains 16 residues. CDR3 DNA sequence: TGCGCCAGCAGCCTGCCGGGACTAGCGGTACGTTGGGCCCAGTACTTC. The encoded protein is CASSLPGLAVRWAQYF.

CDR3 sequence (DNA): TGCAGCGTTGGGGGGGGAACGGGACCCACAGATACGCAGTATTTT. It translates to CSVGGGTGPTDTQYF. This chain joins TRBV29-1 and TRBJ2-3; 7 bases map to TRBD2. There are 15 residues in the CDR3. Germline CDR1 is SQVTM and CDR2 is ANQGSEA. Trimming at V came to 4 bases and at J to 2 bases, leaving 9 bases not matched to a gene.

The J gene is TRBJ2-7, the V gene TRBV5-5, with no clear D. This CDR3 contains 14 residues. CDR1 and CDR2 from the germline V gene are SGHKS and YYEKEE (reference sequence). Between the trimmed V and J ends, which lost 6 bases and 3 bases, there was a span of 16 bases. CDR3 sequence (DNA): TGTGCCAGCACCAAGACGACGGCTAACTACGAGCAGTACTTC. Protein: CASTKTTANYEQYF. The full variable domain, its missing parts supplied by reference TRBV5-5 and TRBJ2-7, is DAGVTQSPTHLIKTRGQQVTLRCSPISGHKSVSWYQQVLGQGPQFIFQYYEKEERGRGNFPDRFSARQFPNYSSELNVNALLLGDSALYLCASTKTTANYEQYFGPGTRLTVT.

The chain employs TRBV27 and TRBJ2-5; 8 positions match TRBD2. In germline, CDR1 is MNHEY, CDR2 SMNVEV (reference sequence). The CDR3 totals 15 residues. Losses at the gene ends were 7 bases for V and 1 base for J; bases not matched to a gene: 8. CDR3 bases: TGTGCCAGCACCACCCCCCGGGGGGGCCAAGAGACCCAGTACTTC. The encoded protein is CASTTPRGGQETQYF.

The V call is TRBV15, the J call TRBJ1-3; TRBD1 is a possible D gene (6 bases). V lost 0 bases, J lost 2 bases, and 14 bases lay in between. CDR1 and CDR2 from the germline V gene are LNHNV and YYDKDF (reference sequence). The CDR3 has 17 amino acids. The CDR3 sequence: CATSRDSRGGTGNTIYF. The CDR3 DNA is TGTGCCACCAGCAGAGATAGCCGCGGGGGCACTGGAAACACCATATATTTT.

This clone was counted once. V is TRBV7-9 and J is TRBJ2-1, with D possibly being TRBD1 or TRBD2 (5 bases each). The CDR3 sequence is 12 residues long. Germline CDR1 and CDR2: SEHNR and FQNEAQ (reference sequence). Trimming took 1 base from V and 9 from J, leaving 7 bases between them. The CDR3 DNA follows: TGTGCCAGCAGCTTAGATGGGGGTGAGCAGTTCTTC. This sequence encodes CASSLDGGEQFF.

This clone occurred a few times. The chain joins TRBV6-7 to TRBJ2-1; no firm D call. TRBV6-7 falls under the ORF class, with uncertain function. This CDR3 has 18 amino acids. Trimming shortened V by 1 base and J by 4 bases, and 20 bases separated the two germline ends. CDR3 sequence: CASSYFFSGNREYNEQFF. Here the CDR3 DNA reads TGTGCCAGCAGTTACTTTTTCTCCGGAAACAGAGAATACAATGAGCAGTTCTTC.

The rearrangement links TRBV27 to TRBJ2-1; TRBD2 matches 13 bases. This CDR3 spans 14 amino acids. After removal of 3 bases from V and 15 bases from J, the junction contained 8 bases not matched to a gene. Germline CDR1 MNHEY, CDR2 SMNVEV (reference sequence). In DNA form, the CDR3 reads TGTGCCAGCAGTTTCAGGACTAGCGGGAGTGGAAGGTTCTTC. Amino acid sequence: CASSFRTSGSGRFF.